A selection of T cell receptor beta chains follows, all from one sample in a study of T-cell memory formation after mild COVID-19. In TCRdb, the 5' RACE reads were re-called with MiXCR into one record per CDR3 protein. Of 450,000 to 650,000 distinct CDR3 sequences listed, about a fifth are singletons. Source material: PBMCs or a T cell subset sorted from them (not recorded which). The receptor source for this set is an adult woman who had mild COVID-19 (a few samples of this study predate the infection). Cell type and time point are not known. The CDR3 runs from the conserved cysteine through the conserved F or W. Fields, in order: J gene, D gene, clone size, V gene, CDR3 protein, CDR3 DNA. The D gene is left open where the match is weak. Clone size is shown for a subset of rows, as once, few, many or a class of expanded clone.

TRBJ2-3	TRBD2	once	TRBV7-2	CASSLVLAGGPGNTQYF	TGTGCCAGCAGCTTAGTGCTAGCGGGAGGGCCGGGAAATACGCAGTATTTT
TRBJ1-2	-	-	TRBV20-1	CSASDRIYGYTF	TGCAGTGCTAGCGACAGAATTTATGGCTACACCTTC
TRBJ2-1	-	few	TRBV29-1	CSVVRSDEQFF	TGCAGCGTTGTCCGGTCGGATGAGCAGTTCTTC
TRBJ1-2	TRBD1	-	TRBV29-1	CSVDRTGAYTF	TGCAGCGTTGACAGGACAGGGGCCTACACCTTC
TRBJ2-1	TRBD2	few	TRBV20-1	CSARPRLAGEQFF	TGCAGTGCTAGACCGAGACTAGCGGGAGAGCAGTTCTTC
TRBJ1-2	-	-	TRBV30	CAWSYPTGYPNYGYTF	TGTGCCTGGAGTTATCCTACAGGGTACCCGAACTATGGCTACACCTTC
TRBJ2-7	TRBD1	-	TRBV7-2	CASSAGDRASYEQYF	TGTGCCAGCAGCGCAGGGGACAGAGCATCCTACGAGCAGTACTTC
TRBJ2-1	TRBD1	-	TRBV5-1	CASSLGDRVNEQFF	TGCGCCAGCAGCTTGGGGGACAGGGTCAATGAGCAGTTCTTC
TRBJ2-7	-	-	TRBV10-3	CAISSGYEQYF	TGTGCCATCAGTTCAGGGTACGAGCAGTACTTC
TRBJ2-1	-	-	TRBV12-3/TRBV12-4	CASKPLKGTSYNEQFF	TGTGCCAGCAAGCCCCTTAAGGGAACCTCCTACAATGAGCAGTTCTTC
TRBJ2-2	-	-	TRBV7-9	CASSLGHVGDTGELFF	TGTGCCAGCAGCCTTGGACACGTAGGGGACACCGGGGAGCTGTTTTTT
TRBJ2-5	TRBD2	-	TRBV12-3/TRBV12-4	CASSRTIGLAVQETQYF	TGTGCCAGCAGCCGAACGATCGGACTAGCGGTCCAAGAGACCCAGTACTTC
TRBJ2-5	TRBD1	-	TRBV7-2	CASSPRPGTGKETQYF	TGTGCCAGCAGCCCCCGACCTGGGACAGGAAAAGAGACCCAGTACTTC
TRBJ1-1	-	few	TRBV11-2	CASSLEPGANTEAFF	TGTGCCAGCAGCTTAGAGCCAGGAGCGAACACTGAAGCTTTCTTT
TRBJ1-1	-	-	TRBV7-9	CASSLVAERDTEAFF	TGTGCCAGCAGCTTAGTAGCGGAACGGGACACTGAAGCTTTCTTT
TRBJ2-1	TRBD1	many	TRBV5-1	CASSLVGQGANEQFF	TGCGCCAGCAGCTTGGTAGGACAGGGGGCGAATGAGCAGTTCTTC
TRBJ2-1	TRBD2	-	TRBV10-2	CASSGTSGGALDEQFF	TGCGCCAGCAGTGGGACTAGCGGGGGGGCGCTCGATGAGCAGTTCTTC
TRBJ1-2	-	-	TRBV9	CASGGGVDGYTF	TGTGCCAGCGGGGGGGGAGTTGATGGCTACACCTTC
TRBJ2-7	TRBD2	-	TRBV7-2	CASSPVLVLSGVTAYEQYF	TGTGCCAGCAGCCCCGTCCTCGTTCTTAGCGGGGTTACTGCCTACGAGCAGTACTTC
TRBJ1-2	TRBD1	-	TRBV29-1	CSVEWDRNYGYTF	TGCAGCGTTGAATGGGACAGAAACTATGGCTACACCTTC
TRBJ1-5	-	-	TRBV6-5	CASSPAGKEPQHF	TGTGCCAGCAGTCCAGCCGGGAAGGAGCCCCAGCATTTT
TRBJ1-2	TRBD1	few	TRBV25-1	CASSARGQGDFYGYTF	TGTGCCAGCAGTGCACGTGGACAGGGGGACTTCTATGGCTACACCTTC
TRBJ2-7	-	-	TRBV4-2	CASSQDWTVCEQYF	TGTGCCAGCAGCCAAGATTGGACAGTATGTGAGCAGTACTTC
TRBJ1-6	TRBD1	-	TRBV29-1	CSVADRVYSPLHF	TGCAGCGTAGCTGACAGGGTGTATTCACCCCTCCACTTT
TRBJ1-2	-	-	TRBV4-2	CASSQDRNGVYGYTF	TGTGCCAGCAGCCAAGATAGGAACGGCGTCTATGGCTACACCTTC
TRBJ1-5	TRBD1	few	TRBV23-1	CASSQPDRSINQPQHF	TGCGCCAGCAGTCAACCGGACAGGTCCATCAATCAGCCCCAGCATTTT
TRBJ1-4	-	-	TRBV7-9	CASSLGENYNEKLFF	TGTGCCAGCAGCTTAGGCGAAAACTATAATGAAAAACTGTTTTTT
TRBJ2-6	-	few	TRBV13	CASSSRSQGSGANVLTF	TGTGCCAGCAGCTCTAGGTCACAGGGCTCTGGGGCCAACGTCCTGACTTTC
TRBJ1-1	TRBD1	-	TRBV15	CATSREPGTGGLGWTEAFF	TGTGCCACCAGCAGGGAACCCGGGACAGGGGGCTTGGGATGGACTGAAGCTTTCTTT
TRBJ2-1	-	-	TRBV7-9	CASSPNFAGINNEQFF	TGTGCCAGCAGCCCCAACTTCGCGGGGATAAACAATGAGCAGTTCTTC
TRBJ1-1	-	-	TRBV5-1	CASSQTSGYNTEAFF	TGCGCCAGCAGCCAAACTAGCGGATACAACACTGAAGCTTTCTTT
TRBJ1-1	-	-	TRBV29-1	CSVTWNTEAFF	TGCAGCGTCACATGGAACACTGAAGCTTTCTTT
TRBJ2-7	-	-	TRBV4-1	CASTRAENPYEQYF	TGCGCCAGCACCCGAGCGGAGAACCCCTACGAGCAGTACTTC
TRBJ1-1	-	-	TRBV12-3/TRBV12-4	CASSRTALTAEAFF	TGTGCCAGCAGCCGGACAGCCCTAACCGCTGAAGCTTTCTTT
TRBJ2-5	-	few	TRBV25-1	CASSVLGPQYF	TGTGCCAGCAGTGTTCTAGGCCCTCAGTACTTC
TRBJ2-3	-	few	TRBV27	CASSLPGGQSGDADTQYF	TGTGCCAGCAGTTTGCCGGGCGGACAGTCTGGCGACGCAGATACGCAGTATTTT